This T cell receptor (beta chain) came from a study of blood T cell repertoires in COVID-19. Study-level information: Samples came from the United States, Italy and Spain, spanning acute and convalescent COVID-19. T cells, B-cell-depleted T cells, or PBMCs supplied cDNA or gDNA.

In the original workflow: Reference gene primer amplification yielded estimated nucleated cell counts. This table comes from immunoSEQ multiplex PCR, and its TCRdb copy is limited to in-frame clones, with some not included. From that table come the V and J calls and clone size; the DNA was used to work out D and trimming. This table has 210,000 or so clones, around 82% appearing once. The germline V gene encodes CDR1 SGHRS and CDR2 YFSETQ. V was pared by 2 bases and J by 1 base, with 5 bases of the junction left unmatched. The CDR3 is made up of 16 amino acids. The TCR was taken from a woman between 40 and 50 years old with acute COVID-19. The sequenced sample was PBMCs or T cells enriched from blood (not recorded which). The chain combines TRBV5-1 with TRBJ2-3, with TRBD1 matching 9 bases. The CDR3 spells CASSLMRTGGTDTQYF. The CDR3 coding sequence is TGCGCCAGCAGCTTAATGAGGACAGGGGGCACAGATACGCAGTATTTT.